Below, 23 T cell receptor beta chains from the same sample are listed, as sequenced in a study of cytomegalovirus exposure and HLA in healthy donors (dated by TCRdb to 2015 to 2018). The library relied on the immunoSEQ multiplex PCR assay. For the multiplex PCR, a mixture combining 60 forward primers for TCR Vbeta segments and 13 reverse primers for TCR Jbeta segments was used. The clones in this table, taken by TCRdb from immuneACCESS, are in-frame only. Not every clone is retained; where verified, under half of the shortfall comes from an unresolved V gene, and the cause of the rest is unknown. Here the sample has more than 80,000 clones; around 64% occur a single time. Jointly, the top ten make up 3.2% of the sample. The sequencing input was PBMCs. Receptors originate from a man between 60 and 70 years old in good health and CMV-seronegative.

This clone was detected a few times. V gene TRBV5-1 combines with J gene TRBJ2-7; TRBD1 agrees at 9 bases. The CDR3 loop spans 15 amino acids. V lost 0 bases to trimming and J lost 3 bases; unmatched junction nucleotides: 4. Per germline, CDR1 SGHRS and CDR2 YFSETQ. CDR3 DNA: TGCGCCAGCAGCTTGGGGGGGGGACAGGGCTACGAGCAGTACTTC. Protein sequence: CASSLGGGQGYEQYF.

The chain links TRBV6-1 to TRBJ2-5, with 7 bases fitting TRBD1. The J call may be in error: the DNA end matches TRBJ2-7 better. The length of the CDR3 is 13 residues. From germline, CDR1 is MNHNS and CDR2 SASEGT. The CDR3 reads CASEGQFTYEQYF. The CDR3 bases are TGTGCCAGTGAGGGACAGTTCACCTACGAGCAGTACTTC.

This clone was seen more than once but under ten times. The rearrangement joins TRBV9 to TRBJ2-5; a weak D match, TRBD1 (5 bases). The V and J ends lost 0 bases and 1 base respectively, with 10 bases between them. The CDR3 consists of 15 residues. Germline assignment: CDR1 SGDLS and CDR2 YYNGEE. The CDR3 loop reads CASSVARDSQETQYF. The CDR3 DNA follows: TGTGCCAGCAGCGTAGCCCGTGACAGCCAAGAGACCCAGTACTTC.

The chain combines TRBV1 with TRBJ2-1; the table gives TRBD2 as D, unverified against the DNA. TRBV1 represents a pseudogene. This CDR3 is built from 16 residues. In nucleotides, the CDR3 is TGCACCAGCAGCCAGATCCGACCGGGGTGGGGCAATGAGCAGTTCTTC. It translates to CTSSQIRPGWGNEQFF.

Judged by abundance, this clone is medium-sized. The V and J genes are TRBV5-6 and TRBJ1-6; D not certain. Germline-derived CDR1 and CDR2 are SGHDT and YYEEEE. Trimming left V 1 base short and J 3 bases short, with 14 bases between. The CDR3 length is 17 residues. The DNA for the CDR3 is TGTGCCAGCAGCTTGCTCGCGGGCGCCGACTATAATTCACCCCTCCACTTT. Translating gives CASSLLAGADYNSPLHF.

This clone appeared once. The chain couples TRBV15 to TRBJ2-3; 8 bases are a match to TRBD2. The J segment lost 8 bases and the V segment lost 0 bases, leaving 10 bases of the junction unmatched. The CDR3 loop spans 16 amino acids. The V gene's germline CDR1 is LNHNV and CDR2 YYDKDF (reference sequence). The CDR3 DNA reads TGTGCCACCAGCAGAGATCGGGGGGGTGGACCCGGTACGCAGTATTTT. Translated: CATSRDRGGGPGTQYF. Filled out from reference TRBV15 and TRBJ2-3, the complete variable domain reads DAMVIQNPRYQVTQFGKPVTLSCSQTLNHNVMYWYQQKSSQAPKLLFHYYDKDFNNEADTPDNFQSRRPNTSFCFLDIRSPGLGDTAMYLCATSRDRGGGPGTQYFGPGTRLTVL.

The gene calls are TRBV2 and TRBJ2-1; TRBD1 might be the D (5 bases). CDR3 length: 13 amino acids. Trimming took 6 bases from V and 2 from J, leaving 8 bases between them. The V gene's germline CDR1 is SNHLY and CDR2 FYNNEI. This CDR3 reads CASRDTTYNEQFF. The CDR3 DNA is TGTGCCAGCAGGGACACCACCTACAATGAGCAGTTCTTC. The variable domain in full, completed from reference TRBV2 and TRBJ2-1, reads EPEVTQTPSHQVTQMGQEVILRCVPISNHLYFYWYRQILGQKVEFLVSFYNNEISEKSEIFDDQFSVERPDGSNFTLKIRSTKLEDSAMYFCASRDTTYNEQFFGPGTRLTVL.

The chain carries TRBV2 and TRBJ1-2; tentatively, D is TRBD1 (6 bases). The CDR3 length is 15 residues. Trimming shortened V by 8 bases and J by 4 bases, and 20 bases separated the two germline ends. Germline CDR1 reads SNHLY; CDR2 reads FYNNEI. The CDR3 reads CASGGGGGQGYGYTF. The DNA for the CDR3 is TGTGCCAGCGGCGGGGGTGGGGGGCAAGGCTATGGCTACACCTTC.

The CDR3, as DNA: TGTGCCAGCAGCTTCGGGACAGGCGGCTCCTACGAGCAGTACTTC. Its translation is CASSFGTGGSYEQYF. The chain is built from TRBV11-3 and TRBJ2-7; 8 nucleotides match TRBD1. Trimming removed 3 bases from V and 0 bases from J; junction bases left unmatched: 4. The V gene's germline CDR1 is SGHNT and CDR2 YENEEA. The CDR3 has 15 amino acids.

The J gene is TRBJ1-1, the V gene TRBV6-5; D unresolved. The CDR3 is 12 residues long. The V gene lost 5 bases and the J gene lost 1 base, with 5 bases spanning the gap. Germline V lookup: CDR1 MNHEY, CDR2 SVGAGI. CDR3 bases: TGTGCCAGCAGTCACAAGAACACTGAAGCTTTCTTT. It encodes CASSHKNTEAFF.

This chain connects TRBV28 to TRBJ1-5; 7 nucleotides line up with TRBD1. V dropped 5 bases and J dropped 2; count of bases not matched to a gene: 12. The germline V gene has CDR1 MDHEN and CDR2 SYDVKM. The CDR3 contains 17 residues. The CDR3, as DNA: TGTGCCAGCAGTCCCTCCTCGACAGGGAACGGCAATCAGCCCCAGCATTTT. It codes for CASSPSSTGNGNQPQHF.

V gene TRBV9 combines with J gene TRBJ2-7, with a weak D call TRBD1 (5 bases). The germline V gene encodes CDR1 SGDLS and CDR2 YYNGEE. The CDR3 runs 12 residues. Deletions cut 5 bases from V and 4 bases from J, with 10 bases between. CDR3 sequence: CASSRGQYEQYF. CDR3 bases: TGTGCCAGCAGTAGGGGCCAGTACGAGCAGTACTTC.

The chain links TRBV15 to TRBJ2-5; 9 bases fit TRBD2. The CDR3 totals 19 residues. Germline lookup yields CDR1 LNHNV and CDR2 YYDKDF (reference sequence). V was clipped by 10 bases and J by 5 bases; unmatched bases: 26. The CDR3 region is CAIEDPTYSGGGAGETQYF. The CDR3, as DNA: TGTGCCATAGAGGACCCAACTTACAGTGGCGGGGGGGCCGGGGAGACCCAGTACTTC.

This chain joins TRBV5-4 and TRBJ2-5, with 7 bases matching TRBD1. The length of the CDR3 is 14 residues. Germline CDR1 SGHNT, CDR2 YYREEE (reference sequence). V lost 4 bases, J lost 2 bases, and 5 bases stayed unmatched. In DNA form, the CDR3 reads TGTGCCAGCAGCACCACAGGGGTTCAAGAGACCCAGTACTTC. Residues: CASSTTGVQETQYF.

J is TRBJ2-7 and V is TRBV18; TRBD1 matches at 9 bases. The CDR3 length is 14 residues. The V segment lost 3 bases and the J segment 2 bases; nucleotides outside the gene matches: 2. Germline V gene data show CDR1 as KGHSH and CDR2 as LQKENI. CDR3 loop: CASSPGQGPYEQYF. The CDR3 nucleotides read TGTGCCAGCTCACCGGGACAGGGACCCTACGAGCAGTACTTC.

The chain couples TRBV5-1 to TRBJ2-1; TRBD2 matches at 10 bases. This CDR3 is 14 amino acids long. The ends lost 4 bases at V and 7 bases at J; junction bases unmatched: 5. Per germline, CDR1 SGHRS and CDR2 YFSETQ. The CDR3 protein is CASSKPSGGNEQFF. CDR3 DNA sequence: TGCGCCAGCAGCAAACCTAGCGGGGGTAATGAGCAGTTCTTC.

This clone was counted only a few times. The chain employs TRBV29-1 and TRBJ2-7, with 10 bases lining up with TRBD1. Per germline, CDR1 SQVTM and CDR2 ANQGSEA. The CDR3 runs to 12 residues. With V trimmed by 8 bases and J by 5 bases, 6 bases remained unmatched. CDR3 protein: CSTGTGENEQYF. CDR3 nucleotides: TGCAGCACCGGGACAGGGGAAAACGAGCAGTACTTC.

This chain's CDR3 is CASSARDRVDNEQFF. The CDR3 DNA reads TGTGCCAGCAGCGCCCGGGACAGGGTCGACAATGAGCAGTTCTTC. The chain links TRBV9 to TRBJ2-1; 9 positions agree with TRBD1. Unmatched junction bases numbered 6, after V lost 3 bases and J lost 5 bases. Germline-derived CDR1 and CDR2 are SGDLS and YYNGEE. The CDR3 sequence is 15 residues long.

In its sample, this clone was seen a few times. The V call is TRBV5-6, the J call TRBJ2-3; TRBD1 matches at 9 bases. Germline trimming cut 2 bases from V and 4 bases from J; bases unmatched to any gene: 5. This CDR3 contains 15 residues. Per germline, CDR1 SGHDT and CDR2 YYEEEE. The CDR3 region has the DNA TGTGCCAGCAGCTTTTTGGACAGGGGCTCAGATACGCAGTATTTT. Translation: CASSFLDRGSDTQYF.

This clone was recorded only once. The chain employs TRBV10-2 and TRBJ2-1; 10 bases are shared with TRBD2. V was pared by 6 bases and J by 6 bases, with 8 bases of the junction left unmatched. The CDR3 sequence is 15 residues long. CDR1 and CDR2 (germline): WSHSY, SAAADI. The CDR3 nucleotides read TGCGCCAGCAGGGCCCCTAGCGGGGGATTCAATGAGCAGTTCTTC. Translating gives CASRAPSGGFNEQFF.

Only a few counts were recorded for this clone. This chain connects TRBV6-5 to TRBJ2-2; 9 bases line up with TRBD2. The CDR3 length is 16 residues. Losses at the gene ends were 4 bases for V and 1 base for J; bases not matched to a gene: 4. The germline CDR1 and CDR2 sequences are MNHEY and SVGAGI. In DNA, the CDR3 is TGTGCCAGCAGTTTGGGACTAGCTCAGAACACCGGGGAGCTGTTTTTT. Its protein product is CASSLGLAQNTGELFF.

The CDR3 DNA follows: TGTGCCAGCATATCAACAGGGGGAGACGAAAAACTGTTTTTT. It is translated as CASISTGGDEKLFF. This sequence joins TRBV28 and TRBJ1-4; 8 bases align to TRBD1. V shed 7 bases and J 8 bases; nucleotides not matched to a gene: 9. Germline V CDR1 and CDR2: MDHEN, SYDVKM. The CDR3 extends over 14 amino acids.

The V gene is TRBV6-1, the J gene TRBJ1-1; the match to TRBD1 covers 9 bases. CDR3 length equals 17 residues. Germline V gene sequence: CDR1 MNHNS, CDR2 SASEGT. The V gene end was trimmed by 0 bases and the J gene end by 5 bases; junction bases not matched to a gene: 10. CDR3: CASSEAPTGGDRTEAFF. In DNA, the CDR3 is TGTGCCAGCAGTGAAGCTCCGACAGGGGGAGATCGTACTGAAGCTTTCTTT.